The 30 T cell receptor beta chains listed next were all sequenced from one sample in a study of response to subunit inactivated influenza vaccine. Each CDR3 protein is one row after TCRdb ran MiXCR on the RT-PCR reads. The sample shows hundreds of thousands of distinct CDR3 sequences, 25% of them seen only once. The input for sequencing was CD4+ T cells sorted from PBMCs, taken less than 6 days after vaccination. The receptors here all came from a man in his forties or fifties who received an inactivated influenza vaccine.

The chain uses TRBV27 and TRBJ2-1, with D possibly TRBD1 on 6 matching bases. This CDR3 comprises 15 residues. Trimming took 6 bases from V and 8 from J, leaving 20 bases between them. CDR1 is MNHEY, CDR2 SMNVEV, per germline (reference sequence). The CDR3 region is CASSPKQGPWDEQFF. For the CDR3, the DNA is TGTGCCAGCAGCCCAAAACAGGGCCCCTGGGATGAGCAGTTCTTC.

A few counts support this clonotype. This sequence joins TRBV11-2 and TRBJ1-5; weak D call: TRBD1 (6 bases). Germline assignment: CDR1 SGHAT and CDR2 FQNNGV. The CDR3 sequence is 14 residues long. The ends were cut back, 5 bases at V and 3 bases at J, with 11 bases in the middle. CDR3 DNA: TGTGCCAGCAGCCCCGGACAGTTCAATCAGCCCCAGCATTTT. This sequence encodes CASSPGQFNQPQHF.

This clonotype appeared a few times. This chain joins TRBV6-5 and TRBJ2-2; no clear D. Germline CDR1 MNHEY, CDR2 SVGAGI. The CDR3 runs to 14 residues. Trimming took off 3 bases at V and 7 bases at J, with 12 bases between the two ends. The CDR3 DNA is TGTGCCAGCAGTTATATACACCAGGTCGGGGAGCTGTTTTTT. The encoded protein is CASSYIHQVGELFF.

The gene calls are TRBV12-3 or TRBV12-4 and TRBJ2-7; D is unresolved. Trimming pared 6 bases from V and 0 bases from J, leaving 15 bases between. This CDR3 contains 15 residues. In DNA form, the CDR3 reads TGTGCCAGCAGCGGTAGAGGTTCGGCCTCCTACGAGCAGTACTTC. This translates into CASSGRGSASYEQYF.

The chain combines TRBV20-1 with TRBJ1-2; no firm D call. Per the germline V gene, CDR1 is DFQATT and CDR2 is SNEGSKA (reference sequence). With 1 base removed from V and 7 bases from J, the gap between germline ends came to 10 bases. The CDR3 contains 12 residues. CDR3 loop: CSARGENGGYTF. CDR3 in DNA: TGCAGTGCTAGAGGGGAGAACGGTGGCTACACCTTC.

The chain joins TRBV28 to TRBJ2-3; 10 nucleotides align to TRBD2. Germline V gene lookup returns CDR1 MDHEN and CDR2 SYDVKM. This CDR3 has 18 residues. Trimming took 1 base from V and 0 from J; bases not matched to a gene: 7. The CDR3 here is CASSLFSGRRSSTDTQYF. The CDR3 DNA reads TGTGCCAGCAGTTTATTTAGCGGGAGGAGGTCAAGCACAGATACGCAGTATTTT. Using reference TRBV28 and TRBJ2-3 for the parts outside the CDR3, the full variable domain is DVKVTQSSRYLVKRTGEKVFLECVQDMDHENMFWYRQDPGLGLRLIYFSYDVKMKEKGDIPEGYSVSREKKERFSLILESASTNQTSMYLCASSLFSGRRSSTDTQYFGPGTRLTVL.

This chain connects TRBV11-2 to TRBJ2-1; D may be TRBD1 or TRBD2 (7 bases each). Germline V gives CDR1 SGHAT, CDR2 FQNNGV. The CDR3 is 21 amino acids. Trimming shortened V by 4 bases and J by 1 base, and 29 bases separated the two germline ends. This CDR3 reads CASSCSAGGVGSLRSYNEQFF. In DNA form, the CDR3 reads TGTGCCAGCAGCTGCTCAGCAGGGGGGGTTGGAAGTCTCCGTTCCTACAATGAGCAGTTCTTC.

The chain carries TRBV12-3 or TRBV12-4 and TRBJ2-7; weak D call: TRBD1 (6 bases). V was pared by 8 bases and J by 5 bases, with 19 bases between. The CDR3 covers 14 residues. The CDR3 DNA reads as TGTGCCAGCGGTCCTCGTGGCAGGGGAAACGAGCAGTACTTC. Its translation: CASGPRGRGNEQYF.

The gene calls are TRBV7-6 and TRBJ2-4; 9 nucleotides line up with TRBD1. The junction had 9 bases not matched to a gene; V was cut back by 5 bases and J by 10 bases. CDR3 length: 14 residues. Germline V CDR1 and CDR2: SGHVS, FNYEAQ. The DNA of the CDR3 is TGTGCCAGCAGCAGCCCGGGACAGGGTGATATTCAGTACTTC. Translation gives CASSSPGQGDIQYF.

This clonotype has just a few counts. V is TRBV29-1 and J is TRBJ1-5, with 8 positions matching TRBD1. V was pared by 7 bases and J by 7 bases, with 12 bases of the junction left unmatched. The germline gives CDR1 SQVTM, CDR2 ANQGSEA. This CDR3 has 14 amino acids. The CDR3, as DNA: TGCAGCGCCCAGGGCAGGGGGCAAGGACAGCCCCAGCATTTT. This sequence encodes CSAQGRGQGQPQHF.

The CDR3 nucleotides read TGTGCCAGCAGTTTGTCGGGACAGATAATGAACACTGAAGCTTTCTTT. It codes for CASSLSGQIMNTEAFF. The gene calls are TRBV27 and TRBJ1-1; TRBD1 agrees at 7 bases. Germline V gene data show CDR1 as MNHEY and CDR2 as SMNVEV (reference sequence). Trimming cost V 3 bases and J 0 bases; bases outside gene matches: 7. The CDR3 length is 16 residues.

This clonotype was seen a handful of times. The V gene is TRBV7-2, the J gene TRBJ2-1; TRBD2 matches 15 bases. There are 15 residues in the CDR3. Losses at the gene ends were 5 bases for V and 10 bases for J; bases not matched to a gene: 6. Germline lookup yields CDR1 SGHTA and CDR2 FQGNSA. The CDR3 nucleotides read TGTGCCAGCAGCCCCCGGACTAGCGGGGGGGGAGAGCAGTTCTTC. It codes for CASSPRTSGGGEQFF.

This clonotype was detected a few times. The rearrangement joins TRBV20-1 to TRBJ2-7; D remains ambiguous. The ends were cut back, 4 bases at V and 3 bases at J, with 13 bases in the middle. The germline gives CDR1 DFQATT, CDR2 SNEGSKA (reference sequence). The CDR3 sequence is 13 residues long. DNA of the CDR3: TGCAGTGCTATTCAGCCCCCTTTCTACGAGCAGTACTTC. The encoded protein is CSAIQPPFYEQYF.

This clonotype has only a few counts. This chain joins TRBV6-2 or TRBV6-3 and TRBJ2-3; weak D call: TRBD1 (6 bases). Trimming took 3 bases from V and 11 from J, leaving 21 bases between them. CDR3 size: 15 residues. Per germline, CDR1 MNHEY and CDR2 SVGEGT. CDR3 DNA sequence: TGTGCCAGCAGTTATTACAGGGATAGTGGTAGAAGGCAGTATTTT. Translation: CASSYYRDSGRRQYF.

This clonotype appeared a single time. V and J are TRBV20-1 and TRBJ2-4, with 8 bases identical to TRBD2. The germline V gene has CDR1 DFQATT and CDR2 SNEGSKA (reference sequence). This CDR3 has 14 residues. With 8 bases clipped from V and 1 base from J, the junction kept 7 bases outside the gene matches. This chain's CDR3 is CSSYSGTAKNIQYF. Here the CDR3 DNA reads TGCAGTTCATATAGCGGGACCGCCAAAAACATTCAGTACTTC.

This clonotype was counted a few times. This chain links TRBV5-1 with TRBJ1-1, with D possibly TRBD1 on 6 matching bases. There are 15 residues in the CDR3. Per the germline V gene, CDR1 is SGHRS and CDR2 is YFSETQ. V shed 0 bases and J shed 4 bases, with 13 bases lying between them. The CDR3 here is CASSLVGTRGTEAFF. CDR3 nucleotide sequence: TGCGCCAGCAGCTTGGTTGGAACCAGGGGCACTGAAGCTTTCTTT.

This sequence joins TRBV7-3 and TRBJ2-3; 7 positions agree with TRBD2. This CDR3 comprises 16 residues. Trimming took 5 bases from V and 2 from J; bases not matched to a gene: 10. From germline, CDR1 is SGHTA and CDR2 FQGTGA. The CDR3 DNA reads as TGTGCCAGCAGCGCAGACCTAGCGGTAAACACAGATACGCAGTATTTT. Its translation: CASSADLAVNTDTQYF.

This clonotype was picked up one time. The chain employs TRBV3-1 and TRBJ2-3, with TRBD2 as a possible D gene (6 bases). The CDR3 consists of 14 residues. Germline loops: CDR1 LGHDT, CDR2 YNNKEL (reference sequence). Deletions cut 4 bases from V and 2 bases from J, with 10 bases between. CDR3 region: CASSLGLTTDTQYF. In nucleotides, the CDR3 is TGTGCCAGCAGCCTGGGACTTACCACAGATACGCAGTATTTT.

This clonotype was detected a few times. This chain's CDR3 is CASSPWDSGNTDTQYF. In DNA form, the CDR3 reads TGTGCCAGCAGTCCCTGGGATAGCGGGAACACAGATACGCAGTATTTT. The rearrangement joins TRBV12-3 or TRBV12-4 to TRBJ2-3; 8 nucleotides align to TRBD2. V trimming: 5 bases; J trimming: 2 bases; junction bases outside the gene matches: 9. The CDR3 is made up of 16 amino acids.

The V call is TRBV20-1, the J call TRBJ2-5; TRBD2 agrees at 11 bases. The ends lost 2 bases at V and 7 bases at J; junction bases unmatched: 9. Germline assignment: CDR1 DFQATT and CDR2 SNEGSKA (reference sequence). CDR3 size: 15 residues. CDR3 sequence: CSARTSGRDYGTQYF. CDR3 DNA sequence: TGCAGTGCTAGAACTAGCGGGAGAGATTACGGGACCCAGTACTTC.

The chain is built from TRBV6-1 and TRBJ2-7; D gene uncertain. The germline V and J ends were trimmed by 3 bases and 1 base, with 13 bases remaining between them. Germline V gene data show CDR1 as MNHNS and CDR2 as SASEGT. The CDR3 is made up of 15 amino acids. CDR3 DNA: TGTGCCAGCAGTGACCGCCGGGTCCTATCCTACGAGCAGTACTTC. Its translation is CASSDRRVLSYEQYF.

This clonotype occurred a few times. The V gene is TRBV12-3 or TRBV12-4, the J gene TRBJ1-1; D is unresolved. V shed 3 bases and J shed 0 bases, with 8 bases lying between them. CDR3 length: 14 amino acids. The DNA of the CDR3 is TGTGCCAGCAGTTTGGAAAATTTGAACACTGAAGCTTTCTTT. This gives the protein CASSLENLNTEAFF.

The chain joins TRBV27 to TRBJ2-3; no reliable D call. CDR1 MNHEY and CDR2 SMNVEV come from the germline V gene (reference sequence). This CDR3 spans 14 amino acids. V lost 5 bases and J 3 bases, leaving 12 bases between the germline ends. The CDR3 bases are TGTGCCAGCAGTCCCTACCGGCGGACAGATACGCAGTATTTT. Amino acid sequence: CASSPYRRTDTQYF.

This clonotype was detected only a few times. The chain joins TRBV5-1 to TRBJ2-5; tentatively, D is TRBD1 (6 bases). V was shortened by 0 bases and J by 3 bases, with 9 bases between the two germline ends. In germline, CDR1 is SGHRS, CDR2 YFSETQ. The CDR3 runs to 14 residues. CDR3 residues: CASSLAGTKETQYF. DNA of the CDR3: TGCGCCAGCAGCTTGGCCGGGACAAAAGAGACCCAGTACTTC.

The chain links TRBV20-1 to TRBJ2-6; D is uncertain. The CDR3 spans 14 residues. Germline CDR1 is DFQATT and CDR2 is SNEGSKA (reference sequence). Between the trimmed V and J ends, which lost 0 bases and 2 bases, there was a span of 5 bases. CDR3 residues: CSARDLAGANVLTF. The CDR3 coding sequence is TGCAGTGCTAGAGATTTAGCTGGGGCCAACGTCCTGACTTTC.

This rearrangement joins TRBV28 to TRBJ2-6, with TRBD1 identical over 7 bases. The CDR3 is made up of 18 amino acids. Unmatched junction bases numbered 5, after V lost 0 bases and J lost 0 bases. Germline CDR1 is MDHEN and CDR2 is SYDVKM. CDR3: CASSLWRTGTSGANVLTF. CDR3 in DNA: TGTGCCAGCAGTTTATGGAGGACAGGAACCTCTGGGGCCAACGTCCTGACTTTC.

The chain employs TRBV4-3 and TRBJ2-4; the D call may be TRBD1 or TRBD2 (5 bases each). Germline V gene sequence: CDR1 LGHNA, CDR2 YSLEER. Trimming pared 1 base from V and 8 bases from J, leaving 12 bases between. The CDR3 runs to 14 residues. Here the CDR3 reads CASSQAGMGDIQYF. CDR3 in DNA: TGCGCCAGCAGCCAAGCAGGGATGGGAGACATTCAGTACTTC.

This clonotype was seen only a few times. This chain's CDR3 is CASSQGRGPNTEAFF. The CDR3 nucleotides are TGTGCCAGCAGCCAAGGCAGGGGGCCCAACACTGAAGCTTTCTTT. The chain joins TRBV4-2 to TRBJ1-1; TRBD1 aligns across 8 bases. V lost 1 base and J lost 2; bases outside the gene matches: 3. This CDR3 has 15 residues. Per germline, CDR1 LGHNA and CDR2 YNFKEQ.

This clonotype was observed a handful of times. The chain couples TRBV12-3 or TRBV12-4 to TRBJ1-1, with D maybe TRBD1 (6 bases). This CDR3 has 15 amino acids. Trimming cost V 3 bases and J 5 bases, with 16 bases left between them. For the CDR3, the DNA is TGTGCCAGCAGTTTCGCCGGACAGCGGAGGACTGAAGCTTTCTTT. It specifies CASSFAGQRRTEAFF.

This clonotype appeared a few times. V usage is TRBV7-6 and J usage is TRBJ2-7; a possible D gene is TRBD1 (8 bases). The CDR3 length is 15 residues. Germline lookup yields CDR1 SGHVS and CDR2 FNYEAQ. V lost 5 bases and J lost 3, with 17 bases in between. CDR3 amino acids: CASSQGASGSYEQYF. The CDR3 DNA follows: TGTGCCAGCAGCCAGGGGGCTAGCGGTAGCTACGAGCAGTACTTC. Full variable domain (remainder filled in from reference TRBV7-6 and TRBJ2-7): GAGVSQSPRYKVTKRGQDVALRCDPISGHVSLYWYRQALGQGPEFLTYFNYEAQQDKSGLPNDRFSAERPEGSISTLTIQRTEQRDSAMYRCASSQGASGSYEQYFGPGTRLTVT.